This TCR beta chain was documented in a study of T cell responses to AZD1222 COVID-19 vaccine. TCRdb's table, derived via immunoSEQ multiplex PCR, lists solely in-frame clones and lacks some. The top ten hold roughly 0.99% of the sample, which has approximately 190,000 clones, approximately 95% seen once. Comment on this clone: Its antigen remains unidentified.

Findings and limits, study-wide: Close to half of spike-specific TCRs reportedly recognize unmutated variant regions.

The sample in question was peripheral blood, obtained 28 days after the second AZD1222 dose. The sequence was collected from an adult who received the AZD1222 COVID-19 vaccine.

CDR3 sequence (DNA): TGTGCCACCACGGACAGGGTTCGTTCCAATGAGCAGTTCTTC. Amino acids: CATTDRVRSNEQFF. The V and J genes are TRBV2 and TRBJ2-1; 8 bases agree with TRBD1. Unmatched junction bases numbered 11, after V lost 10 bases and J lost 6 bases. There are 14 residues in the CDR3. CDR1 is SNHLY and CDR2 is FYNNEI in the germline V gene. Supplemented by reference TRBV2 and TRBJ2-1, the full variable domain reads EPEVTQTPSHQVTQMGQEVILRCVPISNHLYFYWYRQILGQKVEFLVSFYNNEISEKSEIFDDQFSVERPDGSNFTLKIRSTKLEDSAMYFCATTDRVRSNEQFFGPGTRLTVL.